This record covers a single T cell receptor beta chain. Its antigen remains unidentified. The data are from a study of T cell responses to AZD1222 COVID-19 vaccine. The study's findings and limits: When two AZD1222 doses had been given, Spike-specific TCR breadth and depth rose. White British people made up most donors, females outnumbered males, and clonal diversity was possibly underestimated. Distributed over spike, vaccine-associated CD4 TCRs predominated at 160-218 and 743-854.

Libraries were prepared by immunoSEQ multiplex PCR; TCRdb keeps only in-frame clonotypes and omits some of them. This sample yields about 110,000 clones, of which roughly nine tenths are seen a single time; approximately 5.5% belongs to the top ten. Trimming stripped 5 bases from V and 8 bases from J, with 15 bases between. The length of the CDR3 is 13 residues. Germline lookup yields CDR1 SGHTA and CDR2 FQGTGA. This sample comprised peripheral blood, obtained on day 0 of AZD1222 vaccination. The rearrangement joins TRBV7-3 to TRBJ1-2; no clear D. The clonotype was recovered from an adult in good health. CDR3 region: CASSRMGLEGYTF. The CDR3 DNA is TGTGCCAGCAGCCGAATGGGGTTGGAAGGCTACACCTTC. Drawing the rest from reference TRBV7-3 and TRBJ1-2, the complete variable domain is GAGVSQTPSNKVTEKGKYVELRCDPISGHTALYWYRQSLGQGPEFLIYFQGTGAADDSGLPNDRFFAVRPEGSVSTLKIQRTERGDSAVYLCASSRMGLEGYTFGSGTRLTVV.